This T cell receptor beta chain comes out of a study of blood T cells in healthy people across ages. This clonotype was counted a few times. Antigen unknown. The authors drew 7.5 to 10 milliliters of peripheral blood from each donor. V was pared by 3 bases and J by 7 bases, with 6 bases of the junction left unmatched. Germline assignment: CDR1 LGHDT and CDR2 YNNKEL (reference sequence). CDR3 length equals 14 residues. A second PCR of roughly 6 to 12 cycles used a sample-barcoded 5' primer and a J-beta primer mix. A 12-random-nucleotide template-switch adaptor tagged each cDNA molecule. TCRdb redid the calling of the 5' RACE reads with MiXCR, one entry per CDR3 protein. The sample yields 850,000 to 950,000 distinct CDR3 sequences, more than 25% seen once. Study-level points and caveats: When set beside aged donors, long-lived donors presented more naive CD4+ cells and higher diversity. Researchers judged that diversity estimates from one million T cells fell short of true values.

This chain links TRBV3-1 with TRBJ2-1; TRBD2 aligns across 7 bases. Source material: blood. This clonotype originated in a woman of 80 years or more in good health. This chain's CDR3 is CASSQLLGGNEQFF. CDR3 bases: TGTGCCAGCAGCCAGCTTTTGGGAGGGAATGAGCAGTTCTTC.